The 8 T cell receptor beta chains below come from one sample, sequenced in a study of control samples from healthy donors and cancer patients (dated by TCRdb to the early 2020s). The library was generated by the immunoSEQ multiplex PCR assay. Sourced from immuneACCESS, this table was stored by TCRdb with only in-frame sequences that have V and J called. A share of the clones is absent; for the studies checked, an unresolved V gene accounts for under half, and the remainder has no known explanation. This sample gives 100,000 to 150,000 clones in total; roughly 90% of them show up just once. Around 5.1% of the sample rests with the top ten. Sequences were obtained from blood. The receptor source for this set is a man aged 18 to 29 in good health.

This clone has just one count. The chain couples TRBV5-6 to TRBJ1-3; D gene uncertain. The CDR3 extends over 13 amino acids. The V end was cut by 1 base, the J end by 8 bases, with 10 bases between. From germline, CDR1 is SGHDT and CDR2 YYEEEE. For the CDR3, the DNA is TGTGCCAGCAGCTTGCGGACTCTCGACACCATATATTTT. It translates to CASSLRTLDTIYF.

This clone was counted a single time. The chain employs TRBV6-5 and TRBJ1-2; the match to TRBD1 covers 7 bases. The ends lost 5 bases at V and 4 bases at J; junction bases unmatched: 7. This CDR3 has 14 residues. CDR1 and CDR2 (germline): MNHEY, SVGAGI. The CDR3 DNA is TGTGCCAGCAGTCCAGGGGGGATCTTCTATGGCTACACCTTC. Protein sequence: CASSPGGIFYGYTF.

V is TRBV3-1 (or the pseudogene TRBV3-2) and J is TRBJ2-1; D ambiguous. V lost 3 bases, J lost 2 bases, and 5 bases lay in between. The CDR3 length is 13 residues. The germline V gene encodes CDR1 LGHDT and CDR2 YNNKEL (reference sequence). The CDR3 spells CASSQPTYNEQFF. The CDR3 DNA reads TGTGCCAGCAGCCAGCCAACCTACAATGAGCAGTTCTTC.

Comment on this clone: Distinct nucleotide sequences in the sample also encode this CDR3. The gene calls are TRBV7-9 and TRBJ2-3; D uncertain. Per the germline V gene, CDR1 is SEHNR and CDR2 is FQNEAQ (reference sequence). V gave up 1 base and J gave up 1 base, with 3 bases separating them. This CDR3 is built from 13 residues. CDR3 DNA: TGTGCCAGCAGCTTAGGAGGCACAGATACGCAGTATTTT. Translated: CASSLGGTDTQYF.

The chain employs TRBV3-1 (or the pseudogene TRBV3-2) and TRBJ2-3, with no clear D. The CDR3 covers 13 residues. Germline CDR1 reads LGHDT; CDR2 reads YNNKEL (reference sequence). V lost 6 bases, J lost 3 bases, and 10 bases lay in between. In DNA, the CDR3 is TGTGCCAGCAGTCTTACGGAGACAGATACGCAGTATTTT. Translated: CASSLTETDTQYF.

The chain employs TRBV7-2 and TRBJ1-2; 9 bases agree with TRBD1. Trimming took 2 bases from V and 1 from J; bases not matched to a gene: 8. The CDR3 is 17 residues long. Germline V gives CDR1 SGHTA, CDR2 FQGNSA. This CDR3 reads CASSLNWDRDLNYGYTF. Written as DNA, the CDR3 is TGTGCCAGCAGCTTAAATTGGGACAGGGATCTTAACTATGGCTACACCTTC.

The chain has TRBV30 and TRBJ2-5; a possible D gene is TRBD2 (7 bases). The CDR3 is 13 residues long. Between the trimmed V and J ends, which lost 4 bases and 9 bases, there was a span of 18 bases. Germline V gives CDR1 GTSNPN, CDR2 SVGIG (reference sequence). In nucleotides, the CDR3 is TGTGCCTGGACCCTTAATCTCGGGGGGCCCCAGTACTTC. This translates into CAWTLNLGGPQYF.

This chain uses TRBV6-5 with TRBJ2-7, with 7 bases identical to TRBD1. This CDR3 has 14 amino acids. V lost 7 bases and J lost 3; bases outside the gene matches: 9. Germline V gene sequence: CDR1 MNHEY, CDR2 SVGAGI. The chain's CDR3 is CASNRRDRNYEQYF. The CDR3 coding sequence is TGTGCCAGCAACAGACGGGACAGAAACTACGAGCAGTACTTC.